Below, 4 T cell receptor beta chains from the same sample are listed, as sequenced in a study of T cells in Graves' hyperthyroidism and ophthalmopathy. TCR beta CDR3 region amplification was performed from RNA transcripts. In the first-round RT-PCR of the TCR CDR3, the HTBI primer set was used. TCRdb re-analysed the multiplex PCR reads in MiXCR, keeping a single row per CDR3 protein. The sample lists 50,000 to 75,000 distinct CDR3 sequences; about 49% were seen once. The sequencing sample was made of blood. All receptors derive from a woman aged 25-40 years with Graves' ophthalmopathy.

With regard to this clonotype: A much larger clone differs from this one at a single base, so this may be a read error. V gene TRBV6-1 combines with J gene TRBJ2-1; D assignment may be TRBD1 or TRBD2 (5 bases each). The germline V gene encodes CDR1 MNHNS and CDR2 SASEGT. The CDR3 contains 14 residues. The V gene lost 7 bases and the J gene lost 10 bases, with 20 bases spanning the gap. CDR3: CASNDPGSTGEQFF. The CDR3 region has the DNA TGTGCCAGCAACGACCCAGGGAGCACAGGAGAGCAGTTCTTC.

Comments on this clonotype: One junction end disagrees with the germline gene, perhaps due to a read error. The CDR3 DNA follows: TGCGCCAGCAGTTGGGGGGGCCTACCCATAGATACGCAGTATTTT. Translated: CASSWGGLPIDTQYF. V usage is TRBV9 and J usage is TRBJ2-3; the D gene is possibly TRBD2 (7 bases). CDR3 size: 15 residues. Germline lookup yields CDR1 SGDLS and CDR2 YYNGEE.

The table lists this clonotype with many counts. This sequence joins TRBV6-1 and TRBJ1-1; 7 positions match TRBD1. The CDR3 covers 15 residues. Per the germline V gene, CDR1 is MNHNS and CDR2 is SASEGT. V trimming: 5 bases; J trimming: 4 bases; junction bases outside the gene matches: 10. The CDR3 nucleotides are TGTGCCAGCAGTCAATATCTCGACAGGGTCACTGAAGCTTTCTTT. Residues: CASSQYLDRVTEAFF.

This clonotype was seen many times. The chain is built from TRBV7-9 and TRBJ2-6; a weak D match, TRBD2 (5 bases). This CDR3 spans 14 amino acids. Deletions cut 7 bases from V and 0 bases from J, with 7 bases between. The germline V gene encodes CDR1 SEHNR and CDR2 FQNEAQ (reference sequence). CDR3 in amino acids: CASTEGSGANVLTF. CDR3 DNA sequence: TGTGCCAGCACCGAGGGCTCTGGGGCCAACGTCCTGACTTTC.